Listed here are 21 T cell receptor beta chains from one sample, sequenced in a study of shared clonotypes between healthy human individuals. Profiled with immunoSEQ multiplex PCR; TCRdb holds only in-frame clones, not every one. This sample has under 1,100,000 clones, with about 70% found just once. Input material: memory CD4+ T cells sorted from blood. Subset defined: CD45RA-negative fraction. Every receptor here comes from a man between 18 and 35 years old in good health.

The genes are TRBV30 and TRBJ1-5; D not certain. The CDR3 runs to 13 residues. Germline V gives CDR1 GTSNPN, CDR2 SVGIG (reference sequence). Trimming took off 0 bases at V and 5 bases at J, with 8 bases between the two ends. This CDR3 is CAWSVEGDQPQHF. Here the CDR3 DNA reads TGTGCCTGGAGTGTTGAGGGAGATCAGCCCCAGCATTTT.

About this clone itself: One end of the junction varies from germline; a read error may be responsible. The sample has other DNA sequences that encode this CDR3 too. CDR3 protein: CASSFGTSGQETQYF. In DNA form, the CDR3 reads TGTGCTAGCAGCTTCGGGACTAGCGGACAAGAGACCCAGTACTTC. The J gene is TRBJ2-5, the V gene TRBV7-7, with 11 bases that match TRBD2. This CDR3 contains 15 residues. The germline V gene encodes CDR1 SSHAT and CDR2 FNYEAQ (reference sequence).

The chain is built from TRBV10-1 and TRBJ2-1; 10 positions agree with TRBD2. V gave up 10 bases and J gave up 4 bases; unmatched junction bases: 25. Germline loops: CDR1 WNHNN, CDR2 SYGVQD (reference sequence). The CDR3 extends over 20 amino acids. The CDR3 sequence is CAITGTSDLEGFSVYNEQFF. The DNA of the CDR3 is TGCGCCATAACCGGGACTAGCGATCTTGAGGGCTTTTCGGTTTACAATGAGCAGTTCTTC.

Only a few counts were recorded for this clone. The chain has TRBV18 and TRBJ1-1, with 9 bases identical to TRBD1. CDR1 KGHSH and CDR2 LQKENI come from the germline V gene. There are 16 residues in the CDR3. Losses at the gene ends were 5 bases for V and 1 base for J; bases not matched to a gene: 8. The CDR3 DNA follows: TGTGCCAGCTCATCGGGACAGGGAGTGAGGAACACTGAAGCTTTCTTT. Amino acids: CASSSGQGVRNTEAFF.

As to this clone: This is likely an artifact of a read error, given a far larger clone one base away. Distinct nucleotide sequences in the sample also encode this CDR3. The V and J genes are TRBV6-1 and TRBJ1-1; D gene ambiguous. The V gene lost 6 bases and the J gene lost 0 bases, with 2 bases spanning the gap. Germline CDR1 and CDR2: MNHNS and SASEGT. CDR3 length equals 11 residues. CDR3 coding DNA: TGTGCCAGCAGGGTGAACACTGAAGCTTTCTTT. Translating it yields CASRVNTEAFF.

This chain uses TRBV7-9 with TRBJ2-5; D uncertain. The DNA matches TRBJ2-7 better at its end, which makes the J call doubtful. The CDR3 is 11 residues long. CDR1 is SEHNR and CDR2 is FQNEAQ in the germline V gene (reference sequence). This CDR3 reads CASSHSYEQYF. In nucleotides, the CDR3 is TGTGCCAGCAGCCACTCCTACGAGCAGTACTTC.

The V and J genes are TRBV23-1 and TRBJ1-1, with unresolved D. TRBV23-1 is labeled an ORF, and its function is uncertain. Trimming removed 2 bases from V and 4 bases from J, with 5 bases in between. This CDR3 comprises 12 residues. Here the CDR3 reads CASSQSVTEAFF. CDR3 DNA sequence: TGCGCCAGCAGTCAAAGTGTCACTGAAGCTTTCTTT.

The chain combines TRBV7-2 with TRBJ2-7, with TRBD1 matching 10 bases. The CDR3 contains 15 residues. Germline lookup yields CDR1 SGHTA and CDR2 FQGNSA. Germline trimming cut 4 bases from V and 3 bases from J; bases unmatched to any gene: 6. The CDR3: CASSSTGQGNYEQYF. The CDR3 bases are TGTGCCAGCAGCTCAACGGGACAGGGGAACTACGAGCAGTACTTC.

The J gene is TRBJ1-4, the V gene TRBV19, with D perhaps TRBD1 (5 bases). The germline V and J ends were trimmed by 5 bases and 12 bases, with 16 bases remaining between them. The length of the CDR3 is 13 residues. Looked up from germline, CDR1 is LNHDA and CDR2 is SQIVND (reference sequence). The CDR3 loop is CASSVGYQGELFF. CDR3 DNA: TGTGCCAGTAGTGTAGGATATCAAGGGGAACTGTTTTTT.

The V call is TRBV10-1, the J call TRBJ1-5; tentative D call: TRBD1 (5 bases). The CDR3 spans 13 residues. The V end lost 3 bases, the J end lost 6 bases, and 9 bases lay between the germline ends. Germline V lookup: CDR1 WNHNN, CDR2 SYGVQD (reference sequence). Here the CDR3 DNA reads TGCGCCAGCAGTGAACAGCAGGGTCAGCCCCAGCATTTT. Its translation: CASSEQQGQPQHF.

This clone was counted once. The rearrangement links TRBV2 to TRBJ2-1; D is unclear. The CDR3 totals 14 residues. V was trimmed by 2 bases and J by 1 base, leaving 6 bases between them. Germline CDR1 and CDR2: SNHLY and FYNNEI. The CDR3 region is CASSELGSYNEQFF. In DNA form, the CDR3 reads TGTGCCAGCAGTGAACTGGGTTCCTACAATGAGCAGTTCTTC.

V usage is TRBV5-1 and J usage is TRBJ2-5, with D tentatively TRBD2 (6 bases). This CDR3 has 15 amino acids. The V end lost 0 bases, the J end lost 3 bases, and 12 bases lay between the germline ends. Germline V gene sequence: CDR1 SGHRS, CDR2 YFSETQ. In nucleotides, the CDR3 is TGCGCCAGCAGCTTGGAGTCTAGCGCAGAAGAGACCCAGTACTTC. Protein: CASSLESSAEETQYF. The whole variable domain, remainder taken from reference TRBV5-1 and TRBJ2-5, is KAGVTQTPRYLIKTRGQQVTLSCSPISGHRSVSWYQQTPGQGLQFLFEYFSETQRNKGNFPGRFSGRQFSNSRSEMNVSTLELGDSALYLCASSLESSAEETQYFGPGTRLLVL.

A single count supports this clone. The CDR3 DNA reads as TGTGCCAGCAGGAGACAGGGGAGCTACAATGAGCAGTTCTTC. Its translation is CASRRQGSYNEQFF. The chain joins TRBV2 to TRBJ2-1, with TRBD1 matching over 8 bases. Germline-derived CDR1 and CDR2 are SNHLY and FYNNEI. The CDR3 spans 14 residues. V lost 6 bases to trimming and J lost 3 bases; unmatched junction nucleotides: 4.

The chain recombines TRBV7-9 with TRBJ2-7; D remains unclear. This CDR3 has 12 residues. Germline assignment: CDR1 SEHNR and CDR2 FQNEAQ (reference sequence). V was trimmed by 4 bases and J by 2 bases, leaving 6 bases between them. The CDR3 here is CASSSTPYEQYF. DNA of the CDR3: TGTGCCAGCAGCTCAACTCCCTACGAGCAGTACTTC.

V is TRBV7-8 and J is TRBJ2-7, with a tentative D call TRBD1 (6 bases). Trimming removed 5 bases at V and 5 bases at J, with 16 bases between. CDR3 length: 14 amino acids. Per germline, CDR1 SGHVS and CDR2 FQNEAQ. The chain's CDR3 is CASSRQVVVDEQYF. DNA of the CDR3: TGTGCCAGCAGCAGACAGGTGGTCGTCGACGAGCAGTACTTC.

CDR3 coding DNA: TGTGCCAGTGGACAGGGCTACTACGAGCAGTACTTC. Protein sequence: CASGQGYYEQYF. The genes are TRBV2 and TRBJ2-7; 8 bases are a match to TRBD1. The CDR3 has 12 amino acids. Germline assignment: CDR1 SNHLY and CDR2 FYNNEI. With V trimmed by 9 bases and J by 3 bases, 4 bases remained unmatched.

The V call is TRBV15, the J call TRBJ2-7, with D possibly matching TRBD1 (6 bases). The germline CDR1 and CDR2 sequences are LNHNV and YYDKDF (reference sequence). V lost 0 bases to trimming and J lost 3 bases, with 6 bases between them. The CDR3 is 13 residues long. CDR3 in DNA: TGTGCCACCAGCAGAGAGACAGGCTACGAGCAGTACTTC. Its protein is CATSRETGYEQYF.

The V gene is TRBV6-5, the J gene TRBJ1-2; possibly TRBD1 for D (5 bases). Trimming pared 10 bases from V and 3 bases from J, leaving 18 bases between. CDR3 length: 14 residues. CDR1 MNHEY and CDR2 SVGAGI come from the germline V gene. The CDR3 region is CATARQGGDYGYTF. The CDR3, as DNA: TGTGCCACCGCTAGGCAGGGAGGGGACTATGGCTACACCTTC.

This clone was detected a few times. One end of the junction does not line up with germline, which may come from a read error. This chain joins TRBV7-7 and TRBJ2-5; D possibly corresponds to TRBD1 (5 bases). CDR1 is SSHAT, CDR2 FNYEAQ, per germline (reference sequence). This CDR3 spans 15 amino acids. The CDR3 DNA reads TGTGCTAGCAGCTTGATGGCAGGGCTATCAGAGACCCAGTACTTC. Translation gives CASSLMAGLSETQYF. Combining the CDR3 with reference TRBV7-7 and TRBJ2-5 gives the whole variable domain GAGVSQSPRYKVTKRGQDVTLRCDPISSHATLYWYQQALGQGPEFLTYFNYEAQPDKSGLPSDRFSAERPEGSISTLTIQRTEQRDSAMYRCASSLMAGLSETQYFGPGTRLLVL.

V gene TRBV18 combines with J gene TRBJ1-4, with 9 bases fitting TRBD1. Germline loops: CDR1 KGHSH, CDR2 LQKENI. The CDR3 runs to 18 residues. V dropped 2 bases and J dropped 8; count of bases not matched to a gene: 15. The CDR3 region has the DNA TGTGCCAGCTCACCATTTGGGACAGGGTTTGGAACGGGAGAAAAACTGTTTTTT. Translation gives CASSPFGTGFGTGEKLFF.

This clone was found a few times. This chain connects TRBV2 to TRBJ1-6, with 8 bases lining up with TRBD1. The length of the CDR3 is 15 residues. V lost 6 bases to trimming and J lost 6 bases; unmatched junction nucleotides: 7. CDR1 SNHLY and CDR2 FYNNEI come from the germline V gene. The CDR3 region has the DNA TGTGCCAGCAGACCCGACCAGGGGGCTAATTCACCCCTCCACTTT. Amino acids: CASRPDQGANSPLHF.